Listed below are T cell receptor beta chains from one sample, sequenced in a study of cytomegalovirus exposure and HLA in healthy donors. Profiling relied on immunoSEQ multiplex PCR, and the TCRdb table lists in-frame clones only, not all of them. The sample includes over 250,000 clones, around 85% of them seen just once. The specimen sequenced was PBMCs. These TCRs come from a woman aged 18-35 years in good health and CMV-seronegative. The CDR3 runs from the conserved cysteine through the conserved F or W. The D gene is left open where the match is weak. The listing skips clone size in some rows; elsewhere it reads once, few, many or a size class.

TRBJ2-5,TRBV4-1,-,TRBD2,CASSQARTSGGPRQETQYF,TGCGCCAGCAGCCAAGCCCGGACTAGCGGGGGGCCCCGTCAAGAGACCCAGTACTTC
TRBJ1-3,TRBV15,-,-,CATSREGGRYSGNTIYF,TGTGCCACCAGCAGAGAGGGAGGGAGATACTCTGGAAACACCATATATTTT
TRBJ2-1,TRBV5-4,-,TRBD2,CASRFRLAGYNEQFF,TGTGCCAGCAGATTTAGACTAGCGGGATACAATGAGCAGTTCTTC
TRBJ2-1,TRBV5-1,-,-,CASSPGVSSYNEQFF,TGCGCCAGCAGCCCGGGGGTTAGCTCCTACAATGAGCAGTTCTTC
TRBJ2-2,TRBV11-2,-,TRBD2,CASSLEGTSGNTGELFF,TGTGCCAGCAGCTTAGAGGGGACTAGCGGGAACACCGGGGAGCTGTTTTTT
TRBJ1-2,TRBV5-4,few,-,CASSLEGDIYGYTF,TGTGCCAGCAGCTTGGAGGGGGATATCTATGGCTACACCTTC
TRBJ1-2,TRBV6-5,-,-,CASLDRAGFYGYTF,TGTGCCAGCCTTGACCGTGCGGGGTTCTATGGCTACACCTTC
TRBJ2-7,TRBV7-6,-,-,CASSPQGGEQYF,TGTGCCAGCAGCCCCCAGGGGGGCGAGCAGTACTTC
TRBJ1-2,TRBV6-5,-,TRBD1,CASRETGAYGYTF,TGTGCCAGCAGGGAAACAGGGGCCTACGGCTACACCTTC
TRBJ1-2,TRBV30,-,-,CAWRRTPGLGYTF,TGTGCCTGGAGGCGGACCCCGGGACTTGGCTACACCTTC
TRBJ2-2,TRBV29-1,-,TRBD1,CSVRTGTGGHTGELFF,TGCAGCGTCCGAACCGGGACAGGGGGCCACACCGGGGAGCTGTTTTTT
TRBJ2-5,TRBV5-1,-,TRBD2,CASSKTSGSQETQYF,TGCGCCAGCAGCAAGACTAGCGGGAGCCAAGAGACCCAGTACTTC
TRBJ1-1,TRBV7-3,-,-,CASSLTDNTEAFF,TGTGCCAGCAGCTTGACAGATAACACTGAAGCTTTCTTT
TRBJ1-4,TRBV30,once,-,CAWSLGGLNEKLFF,TGTGCCTGGAGTCTGGGGGGTCTTAATGAAAAACTGTTTTTT
TRBJ1-6,TRBV6-1,-,-,CAMSDRDNSPLHF,TGTGCCATGTCGGACAGAGACAATTCACCCCTCCACTTT
TRBJ1-2,TRBV18,-,-,CASSPGVGGYTF,TGTGCCAGCTCACCAGGAGTAGGCGGGTACACCTTC
TRBJ1-1,TRBV6-4,-,-,CASSVGPADFMNTEAFF,TGTGCCAGCAGTGTAGGTCCGGCAGACTTCATGAACACTGAAGCTTTCTTT
TRBJ2-1,TRBV2,-,TRBD2,CASSETLAGVGSEQFF,TGTGCCAGCAGTGAAACCCTAGCGGGGGTCGGATCTGAGCAGTTCTTC
TRBJ2-5,TRBV5-8,-,-,CASSPGLPKDF,TGTGCCAGCAGCCCCGGACTCCCCAAAGACTTC
TRBJ2-7,TRBV18,-,-,CASSREVDVNEQYF,TGTGCCAGCTCCCGAGAGGTAGACGTGAACGAGCAGTACTTC
TRBJ2-1,TRBV6-5,-,TRBD2,CASSYSLAGGYNEQFF,TGTGCCAGCAGTTACTCTCTAGCGGGAGGGTACAATGAGCAGTTCTTC
TRBJ1-2,TRBV28,-,TRBD1,CASSLYPTGDGYTF,TGTGCCAGCAGTTTGTACCCGACAGGGGATGGCTACACCTTC
TRBJ2-3,TRBV20-1,-,-,CSARGRGDF,TGCAGTGCTAGAGGTCGGGGTGATTTT
TRBJ1-2,TRBV19,-,TRBD1,CASNPDRGYGYTF,TGTGCCAGTAATCCGGACAGGGGGTATGGCTACACCTTC
TRBJ2-1,TRBV5-1,few,-,CASSLLYISYNEQFF,TGCGCCAGCAGCTTGTTGTACATATCCTACAATGAGCAGTTCTTC
TRBJ1-4,TRBV7-9,-,-,CASSLNEKLFF,TGTGCCAGCTCGCTAAACGAAAAACTGTTTTTT
TRBJ2-3,TRBV2,-,-,CASSEAGAFTDTQYF,TGTGCCAGCAGTGAAGCAGGGGCCTTCACAGATACGCAGTATTTT
TRBJ2-3,TRBV12-5,-,TRBD2,CASGLVLIRRGVLGTDTQYF,TGTGCTAGTGGTTTGGTACTGATTCGGCGGGGGGTCCTCGGCACAGATACGCAGTATTTT
TRBJ1-1,TRBV4-2,-,-,CASSRSDSTTEAFF,TGTGCCAGCAGCCGATCAGACTCTACCACTGAAGCTTTCTTT
TRBJ2-7,TRBV28,-,-,CASSLFQLRFEQYF,TGTGCCAGCAGTTTATTCCAACTACGGTTTGAGCAGTACTTC
TRBJ1-2,TRBV5-4,-,-,CASSFMQERGYTF,TGTGCCAGCAGCTTTATGCAGGAAAGAGGCTACACCTTC
TRBJ1-1,TRBV10-3,once,TRBD1,CAISDAGQGNTEAFF,TGTGCCATCAGTGACGCGGGACAGGGGAACACTGAAGCTTTCTTT
TRBJ2-2,TRBV27,-,TRBD1,CASSLNAIPGQGATGELFF,TGTGCCAGCAGTTTAAATGCGATCCCGGGACAGGGCGCCACCGGGGAGCTGTTTTTT
TRBJ1-1,TRBV7-6,-,-,CASRGAFLGTEAFF,TGTGCCAGCAGAGGAGCCTTTCTGGGCACTGAAGCTTTCTTT
TRBJ1-5,TRBV7-9,once,-,CASSLGQVNQPQHF,TGTGCCAGCAGCTTGGGCCAGGTTAATCAGCCCCAGCATTTT
TRBJ2-1,TRBV6-5,-,-,CASTQGTEQFF,TGTGCCAGCACCCAGGGGACCGAGCAGTTCTTC
TRBJ1-5,TRBV4-3,-,-,CASSQDSGRGFGNQPQHF,TGCGCCAGCAGCCAAGATAGCGGTAGGGGATTTGGCAATCAGCCCCAGCATTTT
TRBJ1-2,TRBV4-3,-,TRBD1,CASSQVRGTGDGYTF,TGCGCCAGCAGCCAAGTGAGGGGGACAGGGGACGGCTACACCTTC
TRBJ2-7,TRBV19,-,TRBD1,CASSGRTGAPTPYF,TGTGCCAGTAGTGGACGGACAGGGGCACCCACGCCGTACTTC
TRBJ2-2,TRBV29-1,once,-,CSVVYARHGNTGELFF,TGCAGCGTTGTATATGCCCGACACGGGAACACCGGGGAGCTGTTTTTT